This TCR beta chain was sequenced in a study of cytomegalovirus exposure and HLA in healthy donors. General study findings and limits: Analysis was carried out at a later point, and it linked a missense DCLRE1C variant to TCR beta V- and J-gene trimming. TCR beta chains numbering some 150 were designated cytomegalovirus-associated.

Turning to this clone: Its cognate antigen is unknown.

PCR used 60 Vbeta primers and 13 Jbeta primers. The table came from immunoSEQ multiplex PCR; TCRdb's copy has only in-frame clones and leaves some out. The sample includes more than 150,000 clones, just under 80% of them seen just once. The clonotype comes from a woman in her forties in good health and CMV-seropositive. The sequencing input was PBMCs.

CDR3 DNA sequence: TGTGCCAGCAGTCCCGGGGGGGCTTACGAGCAGTACTTC. Translated, it gives CASSPGGAYEQYF. The genes are TRBV27 and TRBJ2-7; the match to TRBD2 covers 8 bases. The CDR3 has 13 amino acids. Germline CDR1 MNHEY, CDR2 SMNVEV (reference sequence). V dropped 5 bases and J dropped 4; count of bases not matched to a gene: 4.